The clone carrying this T cell receptor beta chain appeared a single time. CDR1 and CDR2 (germline): MDHEN, SYDVKM. V shed 3 bases, J shed 5 bases, and the junction held 9 bases outside the gene matches. This CDR3 has 16 amino acids. This specimen belongs to a study of blood T cell repertoires in COVID-19. Across the whole study: The United States, Italy and Spain were the sources of the acute and convalescent COVID-19 samples. The cDNA or gDNA used as material had been derived from T cells, B-cell-depleted T cells, or PBMCs.

Patients in Seattle were enrolled during active infection, then followed longitudinally. Only in-frame clones appear in the TCRdb table, and some are missing; sequencing was by immunoSEQ multiplex PCR. The sample has around 340,000 clones, about 92% seen once. The receptor was isolated from a woman in her fifties or sixties with COVID-19, enrolled during active disease. Source material: peripheral blood. V and J are TRBV28 and TRBJ2-1, with 8 nucleotides matching TRBD2. The CDR3 loop reads CASSFARAGANNEQFF. The CDR3, as DNA: TGTGCCAGCAGTTTCGCACGAGCGGGGGCTAACAATGAGCAGTTCTTC.